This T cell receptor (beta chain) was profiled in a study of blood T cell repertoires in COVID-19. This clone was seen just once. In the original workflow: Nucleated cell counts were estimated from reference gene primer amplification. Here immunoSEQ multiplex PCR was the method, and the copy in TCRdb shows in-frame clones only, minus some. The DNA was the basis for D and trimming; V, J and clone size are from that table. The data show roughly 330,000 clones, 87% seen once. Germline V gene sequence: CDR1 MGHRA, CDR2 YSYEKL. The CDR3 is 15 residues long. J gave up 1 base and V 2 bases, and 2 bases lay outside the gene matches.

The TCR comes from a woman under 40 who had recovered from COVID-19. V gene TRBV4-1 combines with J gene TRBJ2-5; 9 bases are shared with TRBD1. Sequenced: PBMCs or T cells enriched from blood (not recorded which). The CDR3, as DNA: TGCGCCAGCAGCCAACCGGACAGGGGCCAAGAGACCCAGTACTTC. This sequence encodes CASSQPDRGQETQYF.